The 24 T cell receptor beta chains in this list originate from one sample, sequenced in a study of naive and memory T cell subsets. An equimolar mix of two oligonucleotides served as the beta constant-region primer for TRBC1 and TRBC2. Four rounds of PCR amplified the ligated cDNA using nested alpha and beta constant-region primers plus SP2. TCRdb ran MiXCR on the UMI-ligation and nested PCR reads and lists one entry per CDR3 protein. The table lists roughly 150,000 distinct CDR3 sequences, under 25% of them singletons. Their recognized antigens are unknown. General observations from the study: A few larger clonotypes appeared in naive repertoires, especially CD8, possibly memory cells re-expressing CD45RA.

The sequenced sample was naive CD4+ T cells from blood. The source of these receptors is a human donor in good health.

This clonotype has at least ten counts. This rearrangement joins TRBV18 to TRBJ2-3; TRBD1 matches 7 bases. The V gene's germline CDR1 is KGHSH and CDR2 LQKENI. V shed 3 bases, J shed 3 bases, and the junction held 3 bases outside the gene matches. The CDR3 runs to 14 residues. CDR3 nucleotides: TGTGCCAGCTCACCGGGACAGTCAACAGATACGCAGTATTTT. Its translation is CASSPGQSTDTQYF.

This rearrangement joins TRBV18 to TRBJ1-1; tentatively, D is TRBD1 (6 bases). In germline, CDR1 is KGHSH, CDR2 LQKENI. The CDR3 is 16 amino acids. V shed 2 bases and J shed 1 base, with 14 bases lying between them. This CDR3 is CASSPSQGSKNTEAFF. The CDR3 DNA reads TGTGCCAGCTCACCAAGTCAGGGGTCAAAGAACACTGAAGCTTTCTTT. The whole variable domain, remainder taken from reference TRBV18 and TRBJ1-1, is NAGVMQNPRHLVRRRGQEARLRCSPMKGHSHVYWYRQLPEEGLKFMVYLQKENIIDESGMPKERFSAEFPKEGPSILRIQQVVRGDSAAYFCASSPSQGSKNTEAFFGQGTRLTVV.

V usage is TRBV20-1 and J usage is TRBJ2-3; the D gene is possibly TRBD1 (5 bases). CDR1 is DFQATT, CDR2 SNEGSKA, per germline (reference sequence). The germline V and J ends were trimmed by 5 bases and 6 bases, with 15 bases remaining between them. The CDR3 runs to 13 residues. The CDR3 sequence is CSAPRQGRDTQYF. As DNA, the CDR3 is TGCAGTGCTCCCAGGCAGGGAAGGGATACGCAGTATTTT.

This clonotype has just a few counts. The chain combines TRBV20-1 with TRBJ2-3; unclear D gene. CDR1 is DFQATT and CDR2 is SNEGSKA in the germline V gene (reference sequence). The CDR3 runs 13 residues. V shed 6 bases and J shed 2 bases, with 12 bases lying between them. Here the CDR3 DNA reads TGCAGTGCCCCTGCATGGGCCACAGATACGCAGTATTTT. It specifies CSAPAWATDTQYF.

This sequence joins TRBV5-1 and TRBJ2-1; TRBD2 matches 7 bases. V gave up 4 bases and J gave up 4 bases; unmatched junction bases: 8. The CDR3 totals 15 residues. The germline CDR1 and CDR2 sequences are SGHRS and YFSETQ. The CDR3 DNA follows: TGCGCCAGCAGCGTTCCTAGCGGTCTTTACAATGAGCAGTTCTTC. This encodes CASSVPSGLYNEQFF.

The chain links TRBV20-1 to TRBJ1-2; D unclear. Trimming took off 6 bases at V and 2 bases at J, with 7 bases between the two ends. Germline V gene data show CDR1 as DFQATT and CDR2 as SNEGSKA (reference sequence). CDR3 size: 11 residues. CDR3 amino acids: CSAQGNYGYTF. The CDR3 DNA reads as TGCAGTGCCCAAGGGAACTATGGCTACACCTTC.

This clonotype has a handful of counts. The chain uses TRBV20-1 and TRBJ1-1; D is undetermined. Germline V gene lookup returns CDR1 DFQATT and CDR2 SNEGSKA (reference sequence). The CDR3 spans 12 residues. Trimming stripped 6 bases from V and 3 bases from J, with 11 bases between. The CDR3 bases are TGCAGTGCCTTGAACCTGGACACTGAAGCTTTCTTT. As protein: CSALNLDTEAFF.

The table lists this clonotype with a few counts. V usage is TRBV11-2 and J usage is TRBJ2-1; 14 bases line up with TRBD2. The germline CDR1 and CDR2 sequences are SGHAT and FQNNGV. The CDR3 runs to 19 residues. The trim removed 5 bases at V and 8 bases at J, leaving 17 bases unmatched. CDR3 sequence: CASSPRLAGGPEYIHEQFF. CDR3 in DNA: TGTGCCAGCAGCCCCAGACTAGCGGGAGGGCCAGAGTACATCCATGAGCAGTTCTTC.

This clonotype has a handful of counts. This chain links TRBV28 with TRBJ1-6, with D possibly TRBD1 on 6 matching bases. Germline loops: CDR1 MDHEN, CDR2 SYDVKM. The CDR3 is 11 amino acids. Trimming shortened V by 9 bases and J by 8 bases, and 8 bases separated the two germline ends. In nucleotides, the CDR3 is TGTGCCAGGGGGGCCCATTCACCCCTCCACTTT. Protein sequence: CARGAHSPLHF.

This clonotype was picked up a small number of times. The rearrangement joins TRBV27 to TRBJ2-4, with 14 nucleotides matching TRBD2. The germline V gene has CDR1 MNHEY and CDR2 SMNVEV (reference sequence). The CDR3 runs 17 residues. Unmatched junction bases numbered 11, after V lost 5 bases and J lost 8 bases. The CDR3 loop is CASSPGTSGSIVDIQYF. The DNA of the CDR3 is TGTGCCAGCAGTCCTGGGACTAGCGGGAGTATAGTCGACATTCAGTACTTC.

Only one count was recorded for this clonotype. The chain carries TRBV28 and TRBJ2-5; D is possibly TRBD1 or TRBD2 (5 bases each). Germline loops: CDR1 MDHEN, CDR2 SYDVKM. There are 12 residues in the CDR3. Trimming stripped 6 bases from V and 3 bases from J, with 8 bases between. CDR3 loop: CASRGTEETQYF. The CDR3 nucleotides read TGTGCCAGCAGAGGGACGGAAGAGACCCAGTACTTC.

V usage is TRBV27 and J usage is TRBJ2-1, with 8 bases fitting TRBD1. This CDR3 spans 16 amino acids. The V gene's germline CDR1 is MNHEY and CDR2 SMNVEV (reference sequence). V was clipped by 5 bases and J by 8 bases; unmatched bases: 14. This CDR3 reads CASSPNTGTGLDEQFF. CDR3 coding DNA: TGTGCCAGCAGTCCAAATACCGGGACAGGACTCGATGAGCAGTTCTTC.

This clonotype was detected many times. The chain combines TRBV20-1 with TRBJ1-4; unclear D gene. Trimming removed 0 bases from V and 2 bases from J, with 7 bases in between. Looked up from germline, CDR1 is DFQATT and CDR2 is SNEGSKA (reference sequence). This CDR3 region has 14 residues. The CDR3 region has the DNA TGCAGTGCTAGAGAATGGTTGACTAATGAAAAACTGTTTTTT. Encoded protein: CSAREWLTNEKLFF.

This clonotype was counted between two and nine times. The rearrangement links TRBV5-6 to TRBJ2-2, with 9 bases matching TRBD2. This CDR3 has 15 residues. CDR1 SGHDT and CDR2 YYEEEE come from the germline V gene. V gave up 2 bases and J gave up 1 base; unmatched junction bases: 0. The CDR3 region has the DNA TGTGCCAGCAGCTTTAGCGGGAGGAACACCGGGGAGCTGTTTTTT. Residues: CASSFSGRNTGELFF.

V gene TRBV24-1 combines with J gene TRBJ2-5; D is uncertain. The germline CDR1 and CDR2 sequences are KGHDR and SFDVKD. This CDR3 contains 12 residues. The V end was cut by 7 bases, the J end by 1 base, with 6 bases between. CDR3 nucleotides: TGTGCCACCAGGGGTTCCCAAGAGACCCAGTACTTC. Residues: CATRGSQETQYF.

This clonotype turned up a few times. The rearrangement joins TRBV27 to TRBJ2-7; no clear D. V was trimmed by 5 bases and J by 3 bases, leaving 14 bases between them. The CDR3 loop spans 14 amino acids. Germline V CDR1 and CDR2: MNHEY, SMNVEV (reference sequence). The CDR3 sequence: CASSGLDGVYEQYF. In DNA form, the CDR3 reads TGTGCCAGCAGTGGATTGGACGGAGTCTACGAGCAGTACTTC.

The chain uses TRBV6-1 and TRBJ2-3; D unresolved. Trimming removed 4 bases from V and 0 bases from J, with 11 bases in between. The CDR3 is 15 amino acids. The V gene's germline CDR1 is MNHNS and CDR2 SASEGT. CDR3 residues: CASSAWPMSTDTQYF. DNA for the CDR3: TGTGCCAGCAGTGCCTGGCCGATGAGCACAGATACGCAGTATTTT.

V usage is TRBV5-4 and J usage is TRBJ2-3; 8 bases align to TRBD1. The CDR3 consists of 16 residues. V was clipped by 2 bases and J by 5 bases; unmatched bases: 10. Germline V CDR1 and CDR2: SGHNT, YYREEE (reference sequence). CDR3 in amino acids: CASSLGQGPSGDTQYF. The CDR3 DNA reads TGTGCCAGCAGCTTAGGACAGGGCCCATCGGGAGATACGCAGTATTTT.

CDR3 loop: CATSDHKTGEDTQYF. The CDR3 DNA is TGTGCCACCAGTGACCATAAGACAGGGGAAGATACGCAGTATTTT. The rearrangement joins TRBV24-1 to TRBJ2-3; 8 bases are shared with TRBD1. CDR1 is KGHDR and CDR2 is SFDVKD in the germline V gene. Losses at the gene ends were 4 bases for V and 5 bases for J; bases not matched to a gene: 7. This CDR3 region has 15 residues.

Written as DNA, the CDR3 is TGTGCCAGCAGCCGGGGGGTGAACACTGAAGCTTTCTTT. Its translation is CASSRGVNTEAFF. The J gene is TRBJ1-1, the V gene TRBV6-2 or TRBV6-3, with a weak D call TRBD1 (5 bases). Germline CDR1 is MNHEY and CDR2 is SVGEGT. The length of the CDR3 is 13 residues. The V end lost 6 bases, the J end lost 0 bases, and 8 bases lay between the germline ends.

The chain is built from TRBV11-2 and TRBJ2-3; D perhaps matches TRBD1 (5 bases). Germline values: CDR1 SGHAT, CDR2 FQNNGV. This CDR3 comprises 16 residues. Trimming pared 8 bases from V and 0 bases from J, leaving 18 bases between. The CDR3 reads CASHGALRESTDTQYF. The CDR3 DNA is TGTGCCAGCCATGGGGCCTTAAGGGAAAGCACAGATACGCAGTATTTT.

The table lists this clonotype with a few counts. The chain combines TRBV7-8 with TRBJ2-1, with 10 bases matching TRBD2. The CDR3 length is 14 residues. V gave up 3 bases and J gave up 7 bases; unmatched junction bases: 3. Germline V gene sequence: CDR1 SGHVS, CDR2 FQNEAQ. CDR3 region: CASSFSGRTNEQFF. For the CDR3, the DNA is TGTGCCAGCAGCTTTAGCGGGAGGACGAATGAGCAGTTCTTC.

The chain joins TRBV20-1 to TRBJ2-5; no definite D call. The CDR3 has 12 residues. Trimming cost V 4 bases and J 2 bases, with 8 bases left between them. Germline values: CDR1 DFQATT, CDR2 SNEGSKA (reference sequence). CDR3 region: CSATHHQETQYF. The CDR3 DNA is TGCAGTGCTACCCACCATCAAGAGACCCAGTACTTC.

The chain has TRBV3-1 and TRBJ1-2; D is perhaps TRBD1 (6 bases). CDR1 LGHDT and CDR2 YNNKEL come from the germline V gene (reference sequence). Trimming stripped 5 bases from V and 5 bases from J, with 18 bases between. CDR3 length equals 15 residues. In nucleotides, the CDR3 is TGTGCCAGCAGCTTCCGGACAGCCTTATCTTATGGCTACACCTTC. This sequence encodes CASSFRTALSYGYTF.